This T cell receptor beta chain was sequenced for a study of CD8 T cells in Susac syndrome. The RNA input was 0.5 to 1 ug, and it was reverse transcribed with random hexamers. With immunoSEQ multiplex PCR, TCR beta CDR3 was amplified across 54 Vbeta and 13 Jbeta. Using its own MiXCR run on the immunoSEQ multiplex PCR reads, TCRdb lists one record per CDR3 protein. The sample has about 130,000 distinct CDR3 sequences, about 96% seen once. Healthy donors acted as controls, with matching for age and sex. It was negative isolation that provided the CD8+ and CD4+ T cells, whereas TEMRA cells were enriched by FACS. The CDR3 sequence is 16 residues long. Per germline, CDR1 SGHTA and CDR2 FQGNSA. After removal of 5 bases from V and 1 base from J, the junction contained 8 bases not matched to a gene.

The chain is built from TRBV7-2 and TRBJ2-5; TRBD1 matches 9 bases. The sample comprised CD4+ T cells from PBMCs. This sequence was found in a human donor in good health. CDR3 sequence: CASSRTGGESQETQYF. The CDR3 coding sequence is TGTGCCAGCAGCCGTACAGGGGGCGAATCCCAAGAGACCCAGTACTTC.